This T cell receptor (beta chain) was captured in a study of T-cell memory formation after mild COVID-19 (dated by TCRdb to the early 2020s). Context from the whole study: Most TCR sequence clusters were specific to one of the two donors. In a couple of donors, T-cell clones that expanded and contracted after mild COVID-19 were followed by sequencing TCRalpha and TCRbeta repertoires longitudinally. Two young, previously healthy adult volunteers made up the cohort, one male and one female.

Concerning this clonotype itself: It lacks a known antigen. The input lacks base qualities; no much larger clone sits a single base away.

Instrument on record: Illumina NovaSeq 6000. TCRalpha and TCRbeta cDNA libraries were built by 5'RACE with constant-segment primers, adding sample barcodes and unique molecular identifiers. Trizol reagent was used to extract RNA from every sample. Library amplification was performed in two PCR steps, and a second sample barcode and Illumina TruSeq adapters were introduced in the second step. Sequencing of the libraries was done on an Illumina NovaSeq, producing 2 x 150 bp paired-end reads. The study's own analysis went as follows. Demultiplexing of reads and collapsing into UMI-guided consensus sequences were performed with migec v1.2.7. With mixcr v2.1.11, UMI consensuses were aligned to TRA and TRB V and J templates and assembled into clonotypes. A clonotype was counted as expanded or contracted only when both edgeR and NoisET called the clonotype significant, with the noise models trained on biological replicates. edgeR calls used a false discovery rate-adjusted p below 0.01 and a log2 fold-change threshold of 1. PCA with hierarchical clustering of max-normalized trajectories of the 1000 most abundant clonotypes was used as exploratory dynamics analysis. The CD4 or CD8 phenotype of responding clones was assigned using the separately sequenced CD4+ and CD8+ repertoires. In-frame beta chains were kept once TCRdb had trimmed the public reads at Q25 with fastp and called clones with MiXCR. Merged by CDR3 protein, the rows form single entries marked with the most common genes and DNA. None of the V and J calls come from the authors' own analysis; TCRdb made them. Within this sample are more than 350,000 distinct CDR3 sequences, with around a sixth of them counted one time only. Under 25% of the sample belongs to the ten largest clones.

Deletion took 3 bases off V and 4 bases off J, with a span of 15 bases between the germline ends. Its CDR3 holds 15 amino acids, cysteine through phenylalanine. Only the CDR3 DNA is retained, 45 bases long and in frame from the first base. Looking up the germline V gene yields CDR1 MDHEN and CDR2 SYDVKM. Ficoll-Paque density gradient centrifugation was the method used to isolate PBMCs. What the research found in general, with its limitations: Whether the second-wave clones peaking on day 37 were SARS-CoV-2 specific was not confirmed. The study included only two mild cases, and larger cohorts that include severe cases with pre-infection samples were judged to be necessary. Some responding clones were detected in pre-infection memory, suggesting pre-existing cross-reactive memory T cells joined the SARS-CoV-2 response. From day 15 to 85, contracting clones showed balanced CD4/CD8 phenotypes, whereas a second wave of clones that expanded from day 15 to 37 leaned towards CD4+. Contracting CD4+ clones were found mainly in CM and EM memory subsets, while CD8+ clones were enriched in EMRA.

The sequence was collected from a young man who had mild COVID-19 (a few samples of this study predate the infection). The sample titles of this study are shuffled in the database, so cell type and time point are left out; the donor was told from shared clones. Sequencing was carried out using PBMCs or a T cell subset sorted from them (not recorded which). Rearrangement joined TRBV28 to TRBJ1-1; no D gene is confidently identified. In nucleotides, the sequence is TGTGCCAGCAGTTTCCCTCCGGGTCGGGGCACTGAAGCTTTCTTT. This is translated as CASSFPPGRGTEAFF.